The 14 T cell receptor beta chains presented below share a single source sample, sequenced in a study of cytomegalovirus exposure and HLA in healthy donors. PCR employed 60 Vbeta and 13 Jbeta primers. Method: immunoSEQ multiplex PCR; TCRdb's copy keeps in-frame clones and lacks some. The table has about 200,000 clones, about three quarters seen once; the top ten hold around 15%. The source material was PBMCs. The receptors originated from a man aged 40-49 years in good health and CMV-seronegative.

CDR3 nucleotide sequence: TGTGCCAGCAGCCAAGAGACAGGGAACACTGAAGCTTTCTTT. It yields the protein CASSQETGNTEAFF. The genes are TRBV4-2 and TRBJ1-1, with D perhaps TRBD1 (6 bases). The CDR3 spans 14 residues. Germline V gene sequence: CDR1 LGHNA, CDR2 YNFKEQ. V lost 0 bases and J 1 base, leaving 6 bases between the germline ends.

The chain carries TRBV4-3 and TRBJ1-5; TRBD1 matches 7 bases. The germline CDR1 and CDR2 sequences are LGHNA and YSLEER. This CDR3 has 16 residues. Unmatched junction bases numbered 13, after V lost 6 bases and J lost 5 bases. CDR3 in amino acids: CASSRQWDRGDQPQHF. The CDR3 DNA sequence: TGCGCCAGCAGTCGACAGTGGGACAGAGGCGATCAGCCCCAGCATTTT.

The chain has TRBV7-2 and TRBJ1-2; unclear D gene. The germline V and J ends were trimmed by 5 bases and 0 bases, with 13 bases remaining between them. Germline CDR1 and CDR2: SGHTA and FQGNSA. CDR3 length: 15 amino acids. This CDR3 reads CASSPPGIPNYGYTF. In nucleotides, the CDR3 is TGTGCCAGCAGCCCTCCCGGGATCCCTAACTATGGCTACACCTTC.

The V call is TRBV10-1, the J call TRBJ2-1, with D possibly matching TRBD2 (5 bases). This CDR3 comprises 16 residues. Between the trimmed V and J ends, which lost 4 bases and 0 bases, there was a span of 13 bases. Germline loops: CDR1 WNHNN, CDR2 SYGVQD (reference sequence). CDR3 DNA: TGCGCCAGCAGTGCTATTCGAGGAGGCTCCTACAATGAGCAGTTCTTC. Translating it yields CASSAIRGGSYNEQFF.

This clone has more than one count but fewer than ten. CDR3 region: CASSTGLAGLITQYF. The CDR3 DNA sequence: TGTGCCAGCTCCACGGGACTAGCGGGACTCATTACGCAGTATTTT. The chain is built from TRBV19 and TRBJ2-3; 13 nucleotides line up with TRBD2. The CDR3 is made up of 15 amino acids. The junction had 11 bases not matched to a gene; V was cut back by 9 bases and J by 8 bases. Germline CDR1 and CDR2: LNHDA and SQIVND (reference sequence).

This clone was observed once. This sequence joins TRBV28 and TRBJ1-4; a possible D gene is TRBD1 (5 bases). The V end was cut by 4 bases, the J end by 3 bases, with 9 bases between. Per the germline V gene, CDR1 is MDHEN and CDR2 is SYDVKM. The length of the CDR3 is 14 residues. The CDR3 coding sequence is TGTGCCAGCAGTTCGAGACAGCCTAATGAAAAACTGTTTTTT. This codes for CASSSRQPNEKLFF. Full variable domain (rest looked up from reference TRBV28 and TRBJ1-4): DVKVTQSSRYLVKRTGEKVFLECVQDMDHENMFWYRQDPGLGLRLIYFSYDVKMKEKGDIPEGYSVSREKKERFSLILESASTNQTSMYLCASSSRQPNEKLFFGSGTQLSVL.

In this sample, this clone turned up a few times. This sequence joins TRBV7-9 and TRBJ1-5; the D gene is possibly TRBD1 (6 bases). The CDR3 runs to 14 residues. From germline, CDR1 is SEHNR and CDR2 FQNEAQ (reference sequence). V dropped 3 bases and J dropped 3 bases, with 9 bases sitting between them. The CDR3 is CASSFGQPNQPQHF. CDR3 nucleotide sequence: TGTGCCAGCAGCTTCGGACAGCCCAATCAGCCCCAGCATTTT.

Only one count was recorded for this clone. The chain uses TRBV28 and TRBJ2-7, with 7 bases matching TRBD1. V trimming: 3 bases; J trimming: 6 bases; junction bases outside the gene matches: 20. The CDR3 consists of 18 residues. Germline V lookup: CDR1 MDHEN, CDR2 SYDVKM. The CDR3 spells CASSFSPGRGSLYGEQYF. The CDR3 coding sequence is TGTGCCAGCAGTTTTTCGCCGGGCAGGGGGAGTCTGTATGGCGAGCAGTACTTC.

The J gene is TRBJ2-1, the V gene TRBV4-3, with 9 bases matching TRBD2. Germline V gene lookup returns CDR1 LGHNA and CDR2 YSLEER. The junction had 3 bases not matched to a gene; V was cut back by 0 bases and J by 6 bases. This CDR3 has 15 amino acids. The CDR3 protein is CASSQDGGGVNEQFF. CDR3 nucleotide sequence: TGCGCCAGCAGCCAAGATGGCGGGGGGGTCAATGAGCAGTTCTTC.

This clone was recorded only once. The rearrangement uses TRBV9 and TRBJ1-4; TRBD1 might be the D (6 bases). The CDR3 is 15 residues long. Germline V gene lookup returns CDR1 SGDLS and CDR2 YYNGEE. V was cut by 2 bases and J by 8 bases, with 16 bases left in between. The CDR3 spells CASSVDQQGWEKLFF. The CDR3 bases are TGTGCCAGCAGCGTTGATCAACAGGGCTGGGAAAAACTGTTTTTT.

This sequence joins TRBV15 and TRBJ2-5; 7 nucleotides line up with TRBD1. Germline CDR1 and CDR2: LNHNV and YYDKDF (reference sequence). The CDR3 consists of 14 residues. V lost 6 bases, J lost 6 bases, and 10 bases stayed unmatched. CDR3 DNA: TGTGCCACCAGTGAAGGGGGCGCCCCGAAGACCCAGTACTTC. Protein sequence: CATSEGGAPKTQYF.

The chain has TRBV27 and TRBJ1-2; perhaps TRBD1 as D (6 bases). Germline-derived CDR1 and CDR2 are MNHEY and SMNVEV (reference sequence). This CDR3 has 16 residues. Between the trimmed V and J ends, which lost 6 bases and 5 bases, there was a span of 22 bases. The CDR3 DNA reads TGTGCCAGCAGCCTTATGACAGGCCCCAGTCCTTATGGCTACACCTTC. This sequence encodes CASSLMTGPSPYGYTF.

This clone was detected only a few times. The chain recombines TRBV7-8 with TRBJ1-1, with unresolved D. The CDR3 loop spans 13 amino acids. V was pared by 5 bases and J by 4 bases, with 11 bases between. The germline CDR1 and CDR2 sequences are SGHVS and FQNEAQ. The CDR3 region has the DNA TGTGCCAGCAGCGAGGAGGAGGGCACTGAAGCTTTCTTT. Amino acids: CASSEEEGTEAFF.

This clone showed up just once. The chain is built from TRBV9 and TRBJ2-2, with no clear D. From germline, CDR1 is SGDLS and CDR2 YYNGEE. Trimming stripped 0 bases from V and 6 bases from J, with 6 bases between. The CDR3 length is 13 residues. The CDR3 DNA reads as TGTGCCAGCAGCGTAGGAGGATCCGGGGAGCTGTTTTTT. It specifies CASSVGGSGELFF.